This T cell receptor beta chain comes out of a study of blood T cells in healthy people across ages. Study observations and caveats: A conclusive naive versus antigen-experienced comparison was prevented by the unsorted PBMCs. Shifts in expanded clonotypes may have been confounded by donor CMV status, which was unknown.

The germline CDR1 and CDR2 sequences are SQVTM and ANQGSEA. Trimming cost V 4 bases and J 5 bases, with 12 bases left between them. The CDR3 consists of 13 residues. Remarks on this clonotype: Its matching antigen is unknown.

PBMCs were isolated at a quantity of at least 6 million per sample. A J-beta primer mix and a sample-barcoded 5' primer were used in a second PCR of roughly 7 to 12 cycles. MiXCR was run by TCRdb on the 5' RACE reads, yielding one entry per CDR3 protein. The table lists approximately 1.5 million distinct CDR3 sequences, roughly 32% of them singletons, with around 10% in the top ten. Sequencing input: blood. The chain uses TRBV29-1 and TRBJ2-1; D may correspond to TRBD1 or TRBD2 (5 bases each). This receptor was obtained from a woman aged 25 to 45 in good health. In DNA, the CDR3 is TGCAGCGTTGTATTCGGGGCCCACAATGAGCAGTTCTTC. Its protein product is CSVVFGAHNEQFF.